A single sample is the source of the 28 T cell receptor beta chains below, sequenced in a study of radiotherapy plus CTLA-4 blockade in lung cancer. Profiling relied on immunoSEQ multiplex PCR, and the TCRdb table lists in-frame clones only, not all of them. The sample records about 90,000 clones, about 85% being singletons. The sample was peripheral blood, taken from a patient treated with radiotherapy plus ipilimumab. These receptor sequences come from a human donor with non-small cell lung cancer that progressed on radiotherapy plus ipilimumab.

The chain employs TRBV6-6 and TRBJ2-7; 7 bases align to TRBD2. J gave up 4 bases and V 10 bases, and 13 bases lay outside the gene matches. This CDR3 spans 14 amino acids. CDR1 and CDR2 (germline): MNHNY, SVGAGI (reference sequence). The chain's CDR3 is CATARGSGSYEQYF. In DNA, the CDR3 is TGTGCCACCGCGAGGGGTAGCGGGTCATACGAGCAGTACTTC.

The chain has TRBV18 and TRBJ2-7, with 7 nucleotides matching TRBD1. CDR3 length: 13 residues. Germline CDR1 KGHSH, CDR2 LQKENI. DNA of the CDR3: TGTGCCAGCTCACCAAGTATTGAGGGGGCCTCCAAGGTA. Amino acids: CASSPSIEGASKV.

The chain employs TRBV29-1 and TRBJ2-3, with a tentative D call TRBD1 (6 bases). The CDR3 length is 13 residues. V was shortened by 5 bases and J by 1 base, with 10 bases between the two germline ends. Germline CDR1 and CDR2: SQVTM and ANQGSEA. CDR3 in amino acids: CSVQTGRTDTQYF. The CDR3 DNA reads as TGCAGCGTTCAGACAGGTCGCACAGATACGCAGTATTTT.

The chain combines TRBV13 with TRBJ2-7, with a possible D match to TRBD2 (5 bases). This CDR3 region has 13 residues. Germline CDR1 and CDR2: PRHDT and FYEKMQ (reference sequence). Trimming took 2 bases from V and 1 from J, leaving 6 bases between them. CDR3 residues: CASSLRGSYEQYF. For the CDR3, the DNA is TGTGCCAGCAGCTTACGGGGATCCTACGAGCAGTACTTC.

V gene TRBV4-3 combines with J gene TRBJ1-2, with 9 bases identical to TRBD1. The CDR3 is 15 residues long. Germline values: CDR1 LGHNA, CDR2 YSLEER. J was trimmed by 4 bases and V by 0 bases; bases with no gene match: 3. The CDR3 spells CASSQELTGGYGYTF. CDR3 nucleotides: TGCGCCAGCAGCCAAGAATTGACAGGGGGCTATGGCTACACCTTC.

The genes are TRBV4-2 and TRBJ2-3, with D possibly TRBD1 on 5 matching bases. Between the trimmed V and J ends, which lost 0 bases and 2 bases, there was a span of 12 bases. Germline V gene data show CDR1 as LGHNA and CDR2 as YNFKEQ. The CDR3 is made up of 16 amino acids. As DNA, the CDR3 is TGTGCCAGCAGCCAAGATAGACAGCCCTACACAGATACGCAGTATTTT. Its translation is CASSQDRQPYTDTQYF.

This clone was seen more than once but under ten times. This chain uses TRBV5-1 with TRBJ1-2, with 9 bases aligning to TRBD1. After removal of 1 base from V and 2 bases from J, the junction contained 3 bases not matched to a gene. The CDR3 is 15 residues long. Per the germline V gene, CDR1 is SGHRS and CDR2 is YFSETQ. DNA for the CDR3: TGCGCCAGCAGCTTGACAGGGGGCGAGAACTATGGCTACACCTTC. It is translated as CASSLTGGENYGYTF.

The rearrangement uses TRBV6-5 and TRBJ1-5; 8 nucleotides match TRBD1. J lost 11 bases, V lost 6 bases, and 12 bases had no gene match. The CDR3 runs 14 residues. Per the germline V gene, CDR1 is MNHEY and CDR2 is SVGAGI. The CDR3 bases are TGTGCCAGCAGCCTAGACAGGGGAGGCACGGCCCAGCATTTT. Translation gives CASSLDRGGTAQHF.

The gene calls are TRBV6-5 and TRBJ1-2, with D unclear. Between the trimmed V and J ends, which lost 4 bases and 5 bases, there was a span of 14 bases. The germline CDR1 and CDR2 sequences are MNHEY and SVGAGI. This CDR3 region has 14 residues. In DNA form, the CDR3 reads TGTGCCAGCAGTTCGGGCAGCGGTCGATATGGCTACACCTTC. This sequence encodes CASSSGSGRYGYTF.

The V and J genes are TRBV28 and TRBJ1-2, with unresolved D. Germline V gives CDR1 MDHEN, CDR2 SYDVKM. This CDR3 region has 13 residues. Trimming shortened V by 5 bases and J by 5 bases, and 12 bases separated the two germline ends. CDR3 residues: CASSLRVLYGYTF. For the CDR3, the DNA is TGTGCCAGCAGTCTCCGGGTTCTTTATGGCTACACCTTC.

CDR3 sequence: CSVEGQGVYNEQFF. The DNA for the CDR3 is TGCAGCGTTGAGGGACAGGGCGTCTACAATGAGCAGTTCTTC. The chain carries TRBV29-1 and TRBJ2-1; TRBD1 matches at 9 bases. The ends lost 3 bases at V and 3 bases at J; junction bases unmatched: 3. Germline loops: CDR1 SQVTM, CDR2 ANQGSEA. The CDR3 is made up of 14 amino acids.

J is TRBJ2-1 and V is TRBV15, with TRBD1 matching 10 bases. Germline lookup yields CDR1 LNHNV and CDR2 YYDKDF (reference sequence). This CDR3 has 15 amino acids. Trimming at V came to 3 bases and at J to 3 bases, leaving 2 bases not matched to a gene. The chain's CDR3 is CATSRWTGGYNEQFF. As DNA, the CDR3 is TGTGCCACCAGCAGGTGGACAGGGGGCTACAATGAGCAGTTCTTC.

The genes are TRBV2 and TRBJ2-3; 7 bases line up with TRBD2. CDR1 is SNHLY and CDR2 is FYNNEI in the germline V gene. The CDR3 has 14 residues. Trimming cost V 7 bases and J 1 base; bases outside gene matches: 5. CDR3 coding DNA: TGTGCCAGCAAAGAAGGGAGGGGCACAGATACGCAGTATTTT. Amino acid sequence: CASKEGRGTDTQYF.

CDR3 coding DNA: TGTGCCAGCAGCGTAGGGTCTACTTCCTACGAGCAGTACTTC. Translation: CASSVGSTSYEQYF. This rearrangement joins TRBV9 to TRBJ2-7; no firm D call. The CDR3 covers 14 residues. Germline V lookup: CDR1 SGDLS, CDR2 YYNGEE. Trimming took 0 bases from V and 1 from J, leaving 8 bases between them.

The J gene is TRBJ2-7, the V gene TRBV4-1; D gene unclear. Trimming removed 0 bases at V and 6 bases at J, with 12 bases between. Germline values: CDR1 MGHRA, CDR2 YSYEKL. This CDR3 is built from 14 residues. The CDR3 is CASSQDSIPREQYF. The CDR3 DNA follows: TGCGCCAGCAGCCAAGATTCAATCCCCCGCGAGCAGTACTTC.

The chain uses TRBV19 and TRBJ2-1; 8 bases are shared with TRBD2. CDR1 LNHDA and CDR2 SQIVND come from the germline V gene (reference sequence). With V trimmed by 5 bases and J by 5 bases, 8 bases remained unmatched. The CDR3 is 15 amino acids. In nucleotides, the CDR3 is TGTGCCAGTAGTTCCCGGGGGGGCCCCAACAATGAGCAGTTCTTC. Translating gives CASSSRGGPNNEQFF.

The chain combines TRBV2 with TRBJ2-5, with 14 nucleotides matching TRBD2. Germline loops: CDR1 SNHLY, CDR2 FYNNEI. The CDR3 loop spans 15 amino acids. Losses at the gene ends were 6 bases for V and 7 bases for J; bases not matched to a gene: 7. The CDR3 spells CASRLPGTSGGTQYF. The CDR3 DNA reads TGTGCCAGCAGGCTACCCGGGACTAGCGGGGGGACCCAGTACTTC. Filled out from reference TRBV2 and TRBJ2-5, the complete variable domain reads EPEVTQTPSHQVTQMGQEVILRCVPISNHLYFYWYRQILGQKVEFLVSFYNNEISEKSEIFDDQFSVERPDGSNFTLKIRSTKLEDSAMYFCASRLPGTSGGTQYFGPGTRLLVL.

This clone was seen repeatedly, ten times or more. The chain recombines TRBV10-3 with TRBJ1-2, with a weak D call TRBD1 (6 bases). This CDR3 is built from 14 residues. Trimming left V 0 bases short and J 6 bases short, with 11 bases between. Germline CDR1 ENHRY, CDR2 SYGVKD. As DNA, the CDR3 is TGTGCCATCAGTGAGTCCGAGACAGGCCATGGCTACACCTTC. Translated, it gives CAISESETGHGYTF.

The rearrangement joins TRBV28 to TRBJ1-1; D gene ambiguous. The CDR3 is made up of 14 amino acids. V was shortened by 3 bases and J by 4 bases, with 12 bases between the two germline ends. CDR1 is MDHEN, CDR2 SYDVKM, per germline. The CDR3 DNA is TGTGCCAGCAGTTTTCCCGGGTCGGGCACTGAAGCTTTCTTT. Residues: CASSFPGSGTEAFF.

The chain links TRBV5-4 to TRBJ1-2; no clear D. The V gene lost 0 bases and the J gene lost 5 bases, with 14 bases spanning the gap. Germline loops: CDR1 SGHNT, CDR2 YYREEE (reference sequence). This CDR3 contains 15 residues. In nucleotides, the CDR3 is TGTGCCAGCAGCTTGGACGACCTACCGCGGTATGGCTACACCTTC. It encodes CASSLDDLPRYGYTF.

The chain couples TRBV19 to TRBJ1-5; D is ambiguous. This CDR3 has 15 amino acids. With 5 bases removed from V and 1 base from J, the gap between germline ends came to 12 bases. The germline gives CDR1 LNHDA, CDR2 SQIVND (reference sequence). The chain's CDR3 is CASSFWTQSNQPQHF. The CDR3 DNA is TGTGCCAGTAGTTTTTGGACCCAGAGCAATCAGCCCCAGCATTTT.

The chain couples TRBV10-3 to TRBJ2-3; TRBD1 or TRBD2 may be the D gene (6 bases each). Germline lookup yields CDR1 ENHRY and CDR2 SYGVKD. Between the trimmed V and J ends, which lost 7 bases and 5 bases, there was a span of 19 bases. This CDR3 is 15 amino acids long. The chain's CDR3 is CAITPGGLGVDTQYF. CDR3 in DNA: TGTGCCATCACCCCTGGGGGGCTAGGAGTAGATACGCAGTATTTT.

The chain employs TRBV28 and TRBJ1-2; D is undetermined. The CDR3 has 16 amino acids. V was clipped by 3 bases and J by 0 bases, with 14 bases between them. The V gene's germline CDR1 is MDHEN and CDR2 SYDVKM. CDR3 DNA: TGTGCCAGCAGTTTGTTGTTGGCGGGAGCTAACTATGGCTACACCTTC. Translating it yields CASSLLLAGANYGYTF.

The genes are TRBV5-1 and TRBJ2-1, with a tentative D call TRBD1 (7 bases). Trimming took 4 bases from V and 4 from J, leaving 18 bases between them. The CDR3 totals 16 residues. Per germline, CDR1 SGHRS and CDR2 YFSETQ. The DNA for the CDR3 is TGCGCCAGCAGCCCGGAAGGCAGGGGGGTTTACAATGAGCAGTTCTTC. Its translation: CASSPEGRGVYNEQFF.

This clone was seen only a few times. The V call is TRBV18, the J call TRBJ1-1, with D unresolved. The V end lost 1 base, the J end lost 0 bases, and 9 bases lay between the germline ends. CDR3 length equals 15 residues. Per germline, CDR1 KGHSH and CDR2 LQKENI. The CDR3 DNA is TGTGCCAGCTCACCACTGAATTTGTTGAACACTGAAGCTTTCTTT. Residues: CASSPLNLLNTEAFF.

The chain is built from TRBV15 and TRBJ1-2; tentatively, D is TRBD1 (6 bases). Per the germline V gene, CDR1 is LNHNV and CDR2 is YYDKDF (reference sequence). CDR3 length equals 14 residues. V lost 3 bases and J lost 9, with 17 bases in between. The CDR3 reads CATSSGQHSMSYTF. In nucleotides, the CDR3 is TGTGCCACCAGCAGCGGACAGCATTCTATGAGCTACACCTTC.

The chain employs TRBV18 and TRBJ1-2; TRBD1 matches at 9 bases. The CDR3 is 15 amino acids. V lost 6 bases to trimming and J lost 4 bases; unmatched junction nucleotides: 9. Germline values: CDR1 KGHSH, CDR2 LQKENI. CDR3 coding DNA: TGTGCCAGCTCTCCGCCGGACAGGGGAGCCTATGGCTACACCTTC. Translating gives CASSPPDRGAYGYTF.

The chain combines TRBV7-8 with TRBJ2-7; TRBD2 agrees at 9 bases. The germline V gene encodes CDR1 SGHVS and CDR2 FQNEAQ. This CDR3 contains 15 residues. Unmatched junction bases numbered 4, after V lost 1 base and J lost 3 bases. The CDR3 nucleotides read TGTGCCAGCAGCTTAGGGCTAGCGGGGTACTACGAGCAGTACTTC. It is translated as CASSLGLAGYYEQYF.